The 4 T cell receptor beta chains below come from one sample, sequenced in a study of blood T cells in healthy people across ages. Alongside a J-beta primer mix, a sample-barcoded 5' primer served in a second PCR lasting about 7 to 11 cycles. TCRdb re-analysed the 5' RACE reads in MiXCR, keeping a single row per CDR3 protein. The repertoire has around 1.5 million distinct CDR3 sequences, about 43% of them found once; the top ten carry approximately 7.9%. The sample comprised blood. The source of these receptors is a woman between 18 and 29 years old in good health.

The chain has TRBV5-6 and TRBJ2-1; the match to TRBD2 covers 14 bases. V was clipped by 4 bases and J by 2 bases; unmatched bases: 8. Per germline, CDR1 SGHDT and CDR2 YYEEEE. The CDR3 is 18 amino acids. The CDR3 region is CASSPRLAGGLPYNEQFF. Written as DNA, the CDR3 is TGTGCCAGCAGCCCGAGACTAGCGGGAGGGTTGCCCTACAATGAGCAGTTCTTC.

This chain uses TRBV4-1 with TRBJ2-1, with D perhaps being TRBD1 or TRBD2 (5 bases each). CDR3 length: 14 residues. Between the trimmed V and J ends, which lost 1 base and 6 bases, there was a span of 10 bases. Germline-derived CDR1 and CDR2 are MGHRA and YSYEKL. CDR3 sequence: CASSQGGTLNEQFF. CDR3 DNA sequence: TGCGCCAGCAGCCAAGGGGGGACGCTCAATGAGCAGTTCTTC.

DNA of the CDR3: TGTGCCAGCAGCGTACACGGTAACACTGAAGCTTTCTTT. Its protein product is CASSVHGNTEAFF. The genes are TRBV9 and TRBJ1-1; D remains ambiguous. With 1 base removed from V and 2 bases from J, the gap between germline ends came to 6 bases. The CDR3 runs to 13 residues. The germline gives CDR1 SGDLS, CDR2 YYNGEE.

The V gene is TRBV6-1, the J gene TRBJ2-7; tentatively, D is TRBD1 (6 bases). The CDR3 runs to 15 residues. V lost 6 bases and J 7 bases, leaving 22 bases between the germline ends. CDR1 is MNHNS and CDR2 is SASEGT in the germline V gene. In DNA, the CDR3 is TGTGCCAGCAGAGTAGACAGGCCAACCTACAATGAGCAGTACTTC. This sequence encodes CASRVDRPTYNEQYF.